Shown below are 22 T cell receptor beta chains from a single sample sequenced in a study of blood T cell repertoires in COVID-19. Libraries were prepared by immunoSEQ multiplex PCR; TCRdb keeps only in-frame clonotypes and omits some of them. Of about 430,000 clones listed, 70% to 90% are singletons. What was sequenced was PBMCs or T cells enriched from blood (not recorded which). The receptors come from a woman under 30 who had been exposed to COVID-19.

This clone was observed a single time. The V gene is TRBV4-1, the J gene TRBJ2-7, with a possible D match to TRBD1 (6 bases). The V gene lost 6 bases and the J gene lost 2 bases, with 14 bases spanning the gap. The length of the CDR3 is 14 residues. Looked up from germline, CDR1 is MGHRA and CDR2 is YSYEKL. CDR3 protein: CASSRQATTYEQYF. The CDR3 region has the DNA TGCGCCAGCAGTAGACAGGCCACTACCTACGAGCAGTACTTC.

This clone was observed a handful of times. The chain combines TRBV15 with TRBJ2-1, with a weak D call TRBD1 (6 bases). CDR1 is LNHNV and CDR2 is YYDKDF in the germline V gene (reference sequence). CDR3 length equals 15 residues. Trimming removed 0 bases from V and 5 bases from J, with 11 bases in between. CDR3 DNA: TGTGCCACCAGCAGAGATCGACAGGCTAACAATGAGCAGTTCTTC. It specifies CATSRDRQANNEQFF.

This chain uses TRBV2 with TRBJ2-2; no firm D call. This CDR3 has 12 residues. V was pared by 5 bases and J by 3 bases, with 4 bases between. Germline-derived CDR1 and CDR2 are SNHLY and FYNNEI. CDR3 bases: TGTGCCAGCAGTTCTTACACCGGGGAGCTGTTTTTT. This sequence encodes CASSSYTGELFF.

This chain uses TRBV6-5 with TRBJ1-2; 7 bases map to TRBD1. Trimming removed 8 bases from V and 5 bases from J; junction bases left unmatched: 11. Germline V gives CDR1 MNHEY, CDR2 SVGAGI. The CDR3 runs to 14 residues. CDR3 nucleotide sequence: TGTGCCAGCCAGGACAGGCCTGATGTTTATGGCTACACCTTC. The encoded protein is CASQDRPDVYGYTF.

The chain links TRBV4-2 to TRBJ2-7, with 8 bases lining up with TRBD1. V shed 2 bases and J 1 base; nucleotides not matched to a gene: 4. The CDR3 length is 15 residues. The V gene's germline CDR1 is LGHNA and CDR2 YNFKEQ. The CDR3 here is CASSQLTGESYEQYF. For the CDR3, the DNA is TGTGCCAGCAGCCAATTGACAGGGGAGTCCTACGAGCAGTACTTC.

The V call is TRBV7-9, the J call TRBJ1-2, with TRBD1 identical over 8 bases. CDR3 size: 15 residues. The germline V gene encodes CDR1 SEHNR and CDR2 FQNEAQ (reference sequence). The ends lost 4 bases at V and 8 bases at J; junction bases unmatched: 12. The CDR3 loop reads CASSWSLDRGRGYTF. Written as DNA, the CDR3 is TGTGCCAGCAGCTGGAGCTTAGACAGGGGAAGAGGCTACACCTTC. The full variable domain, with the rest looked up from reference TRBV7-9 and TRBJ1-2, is DTGVSQNPRHKITKRGQNVTFRCDPISEHNRLYWYRQTLGQGPEFLTYFQNEAQLEKSRLLSDRFSAERPKGSFSTLEIQRTEQGDSAMYLCASSWSLDRGRGYTFGSGTRLTVV.

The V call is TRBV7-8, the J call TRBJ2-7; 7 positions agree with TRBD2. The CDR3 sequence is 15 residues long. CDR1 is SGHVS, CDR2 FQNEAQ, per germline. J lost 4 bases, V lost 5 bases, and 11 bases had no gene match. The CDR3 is CASSPLPGGVYEQYF. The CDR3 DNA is TGTGCCAGCAGCCCACTCCCGGGAGGTGTATACGAGCAGTACTTC. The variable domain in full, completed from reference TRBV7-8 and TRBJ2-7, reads GAGVSQSPRYKVAKRGQDVALRCDPISGHVSLFWYQQALGQGPEFLTYFQNEAQLDKSGLPSDRFFAERPEGSVSTLKIQRTQQEDSAVYLCASSPLPGGVYEQYFGPGTRLTVT.

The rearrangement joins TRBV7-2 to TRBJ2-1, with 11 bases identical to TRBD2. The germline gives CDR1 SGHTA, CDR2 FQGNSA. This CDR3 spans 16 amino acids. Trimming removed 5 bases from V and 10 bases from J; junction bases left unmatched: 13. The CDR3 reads CASSDSGLAARWEQFF. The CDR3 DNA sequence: TGTGCCAGCAGCGATTCGGGACTAGCGGCCCGCTGGGAGCAGTTCTTC.

The chain's CDR3 is CAISEQGQGQPQHF. The CDR3 DNA reads as TGTGCCATCAGTGAACAGGGTCAGGGCCAGCCCCAGCATTTT. The V call is TRBV10-3, the J call TRBJ1-5; D possibly corresponds to TRBD1 (6 bases). CDR3 length equals 14 residues. V was clipped by 3 bases and J by 7 bases, with 13 bases between them. Germline loops: CDR1 ENHRY, CDR2 SYGVKD.

In DNA form, the CDR3 reads TGTGCCATCAGTGAGCCGAGGTCCCGACTCCCCATTTGGGGCTACACCTTC. Encoded protein: CAISEPRSRLPIWGYTF. The chain uses TRBV10-3 and TRBJ1-2; D call uncertain. Germline CDR1 ENHRY, CDR2 SYGVKD. The germline V and J ends were trimmed by 2 bases and 8 bases, with 24 bases remaining between them. The CDR3 runs 17 residues.

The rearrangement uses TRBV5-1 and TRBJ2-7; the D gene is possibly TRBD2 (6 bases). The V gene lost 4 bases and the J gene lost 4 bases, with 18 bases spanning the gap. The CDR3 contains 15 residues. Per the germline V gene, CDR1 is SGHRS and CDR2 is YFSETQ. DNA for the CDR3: TGCGCCAGCAGCCCACGCCCCGGGACTTATTACGAGCAGTACTTC. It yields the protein CASSPRPGTYYEQYF.

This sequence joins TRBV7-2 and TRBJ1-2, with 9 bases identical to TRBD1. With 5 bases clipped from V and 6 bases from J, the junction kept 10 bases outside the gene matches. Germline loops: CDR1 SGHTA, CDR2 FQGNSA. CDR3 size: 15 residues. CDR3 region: CASSTWGQGQDGYTF. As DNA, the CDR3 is TGTGCCAGCAGCACGTGGGGACAGGGACAAGATGGCTACACCTTC.

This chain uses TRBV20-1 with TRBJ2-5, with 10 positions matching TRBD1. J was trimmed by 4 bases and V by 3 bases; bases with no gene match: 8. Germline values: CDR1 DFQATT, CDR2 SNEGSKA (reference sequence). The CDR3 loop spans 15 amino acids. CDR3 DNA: TGCAGTGCTAGTCCTGACAGGGGGCAATCAGAGACCCAGTACTTC. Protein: CSASPDRGQSETQYF.

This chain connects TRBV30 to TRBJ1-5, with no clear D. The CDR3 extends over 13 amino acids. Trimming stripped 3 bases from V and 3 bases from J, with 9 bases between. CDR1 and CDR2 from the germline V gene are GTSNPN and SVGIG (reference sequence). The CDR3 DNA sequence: TGTGCCTGGAGCGTCAGATTCAATCAGCCCCAGCATTTT. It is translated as CAWSVRFNQPQHF.

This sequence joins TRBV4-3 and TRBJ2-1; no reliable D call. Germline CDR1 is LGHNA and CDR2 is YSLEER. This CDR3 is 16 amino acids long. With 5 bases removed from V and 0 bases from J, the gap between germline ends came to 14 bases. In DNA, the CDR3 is TGCGCCAGCAGCTCCCATTTTTCCAGCTCCTACAATGAGCAGTTCTTC. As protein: CASSSHFSSSYNEQFF.

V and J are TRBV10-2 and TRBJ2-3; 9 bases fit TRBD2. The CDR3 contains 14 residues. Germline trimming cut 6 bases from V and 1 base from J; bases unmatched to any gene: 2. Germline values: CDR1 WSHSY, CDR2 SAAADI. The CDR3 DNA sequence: TGCGCCAGCAGCTTAGCGGGAGGCACAGATACGCAGTATTTT. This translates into CASSLAGGTDTQYF.

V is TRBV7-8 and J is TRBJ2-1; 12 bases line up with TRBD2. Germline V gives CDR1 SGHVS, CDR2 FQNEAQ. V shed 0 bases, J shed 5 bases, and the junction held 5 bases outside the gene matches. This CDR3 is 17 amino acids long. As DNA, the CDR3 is TGTGCCAGCAGCTTAGCGCTTGGACTAGCGGGGAACAATGAGCAGTTCTTC. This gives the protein CASSLALGLAGNNEQFF.

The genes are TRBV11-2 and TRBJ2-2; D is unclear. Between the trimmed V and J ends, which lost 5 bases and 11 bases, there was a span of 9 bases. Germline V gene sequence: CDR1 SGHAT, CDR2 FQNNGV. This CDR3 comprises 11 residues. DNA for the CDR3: TGTGCCAGCAGCCCCCTGTTAGAGCTGTTTTTT. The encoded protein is CASSPLLELFF.

The CDR3 spells CASSLAGTSAYNEQFF. The CDR3 bases are TGTGCCAGCAGCTTAGCTGGGACTAGCGCCTACAATGAGCAGTTCTTC. V and J are TRBV11-2 and TRBJ2-1, with 10 bases aligning to TRBD2. With V trimmed by 1 base and J by 2 bases, 2 bases remained unmatched. The CDR3 has 16 residues. Germline CDR1 SGHAT, CDR2 FQNNGV.

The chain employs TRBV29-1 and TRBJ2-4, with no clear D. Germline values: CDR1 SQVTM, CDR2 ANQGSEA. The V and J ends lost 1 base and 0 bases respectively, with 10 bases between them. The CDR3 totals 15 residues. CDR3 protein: CSVEGFYLAKNIQYF. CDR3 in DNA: TGCAGCGTTGAAGGATTCTATTTAGCCAAAAACATTCAGTACTTC.

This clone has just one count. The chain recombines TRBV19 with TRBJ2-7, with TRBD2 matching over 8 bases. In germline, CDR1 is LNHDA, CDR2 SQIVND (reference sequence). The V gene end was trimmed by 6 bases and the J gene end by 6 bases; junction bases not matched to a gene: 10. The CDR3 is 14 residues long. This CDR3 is CASRVHLGGGEQYF. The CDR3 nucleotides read TGTGCCAGTAGAGTCCATCTCGGGGGGGGCGAGCAGTACTTC.

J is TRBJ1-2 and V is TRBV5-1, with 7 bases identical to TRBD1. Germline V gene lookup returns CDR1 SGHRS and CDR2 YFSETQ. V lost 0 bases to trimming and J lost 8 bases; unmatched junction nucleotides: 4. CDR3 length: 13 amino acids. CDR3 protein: CASSLEGASGYTF. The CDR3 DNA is TGCGCCAGCAGCTTGGAGGGGGCTAGCGGCTACACCTTC.